This T cell receptor (beta chain) was profiled in a study of T-cell reconstitution after alpha-beta-depleted transplantation in children. Findings and caveats of the study: A year post-transplant, T-cell counts and diversity derived mostly from newly produced T cells. Reported findings indicate that, about two months after transplant, alpha-beta T cells came from several hundred expanded clones, which were derived from non-depleted graft cells.

Remarks on this clonotype: No antigen is known for it.

Unique molecular identifiers were incorporated when the TCRbeta library was constructed. In TCRdb, the PCR reads were re-called with MiXCR into one record per CDR3 protein. Altogether a few hundred thousand distinct CDR3 sequences are present, 6% to 10% being singletons, with the ten largest covering 9.1%. This clonotype was obtained from a female patient between 2 and 10 years old who had a stem cell transplant for Fanconi anemia, so the T cells may come from the graft donor. Sequenced material: peripheral blood, taken 360 days after TCRalphabeta/CD19-depleted stem cell transplant.

The chain's CDR3 is CASGLVSPGLAGGKRAGELFF. The CDR3 coding sequence is TGTGCTAGTGGTTTGGTCTCCCCGGGACTAGCGGGAGGAAAGAGAGCCGGGGAGCTGTTTTTT. V and J are TRBV12-5 and TRBJ2-2; 15 bases are shared with TRBD2. The ends lost 0 bases at V and 6 bases at J; junction bases unmatched: 14. This CDR3 is 21 amino acids long. CDR1 is LGHNT, CDR2 FRNRAP, per germline. Together with reference TRBV12-5 and TRBJ2-2, the CDR3 gives the full variable domain: DARVTQTPRHKVTEMGQEVTMRCQPILGHNTVFWYRQTMMQGLELLAYFRNRAPLDDSGMPKDRFSAEMPDATLATLKIQPSEPRDSAVYFCASGLVSPGLAGGKRAGELFFGEGSRLTVL.